Below are 18 T cell receptor beta chains sequenced from a single sample in a study of T cell responses to AZD1222 COVID-19 vaccine. Here immunoSEQ multiplex PCR was the method, and the copy in TCRdb shows in-frame clones only, minus some. The table shows about 68,000 clones, with more than 70% occurring only once. Sample: peripheral blood, taken on day 0 of AZD1222 vaccination. These receptors all come from an adult in good health.

The CDR3 bases are TGTGCAAGTCGCCATTCAGCCGGGGCCAACTACGGAAACACCATATATTTT. This gives the protein CASRHSAGANYGNTIYF. The chain links TRBV12-2 to TRBJ1-3. TRBV12-2 is a recognized pseudogene. The CDR3 loop spans 17 amino acids.

This clone was picked up one time. This chain links TRBV12-3 or TRBV12-4 with TRBJ2-1; no reliable D call. Trimming took off 5 bases at V and 8 bases at J, with 4 bases between the two ends. The CDR3 spans 10 residues. This CDR3 reads CASSRYEQFF. The CDR3 nucleotides read TGTGCCAGCAGTCGGTATGAGCAGTTCTTC.

The V gene is TRBV3-1 (or the pseudogene TRBV3-2), the J gene TRBJ1-1, with TRBD1 matching over 8 bases. This CDR3 comprises 15 residues. Germline CDR1 and CDR2: LGHDT and YNNKEL (reference sequence). Germline trimming cut 2 bases from V and 1 base from J; bases unmatched to any gene: 3. CDR3 loop: CASSQSDRGNTEAFF. As DNA, the CDR3 is TGTGCCAGCAGCCAATCTGACAGGGGGAACACTGAAGCTTTCTTT.

Only one count was recorded for this clone. The genes are TRBV4-3 and TRBJ1-2; D possibly corresponds to TRBD1 (5 bases). The germline CDR1 and CDR2 sequences are LGHNA and YSLEER. V was shortened by 0 bases and J by 0 bases, with 14 bases between the two germline ends. The CDR3 sequence is 17 residues long. CDR3 DNA sequence: TGCGCCAGCAGCCAAGATTACCCGGGGCAACCTAACTATGGCTACACCTTC. Translating it yields CASSQDYPGQPNYGYTF.

J is TRBJ1-3 and V is TRBV6-5; 10 bases align to TRBD1. The V segment lost 5 bases and the J segment 5 bases; nucleotides outside the gene matches: 6. This CDR3 region has 15 residues. Germline CDR1 and CDR2: MNHEY and SVGAGI. The CDR3 sequence: CASSPPTGGRNTIYF. CDR3 DNA sequence: TGTGCCAGCAGTCCCCCGACAGGGGGCAGAAACACCATATATTTT.

CDR3 in amino acids: CASSGGGALTDTQYF. The CDR3 DNA is TGTGCCAGCAGCGGAGGGGGGGCCCTCACAGATACGCAGTATTTT. The chain has TRBV6-2 or TRBV6-3 and TRBJ2-3, with D perhaps TRBD2 (7 bases). Trimming took off 6 bases at V and 2 bases at J, with 15 bases between the two ends. This CDR3 contains 15 residues. CDR1 is MNHEY and CDR2 is SVGEGT in the germline V gene.

V usage is TRBV4-1 and J usage is TRBJ1-1; D uncertain. Trimming removed 6 bases at V and 2 bases at J, with 7 bases between. Looked up from germline, CDR1 is MGHRA and CDR2 is YSYEKL. This CDR3 has 12 amino acids. The DNA for the CDR3 is TGCGCCAGCAGGGGATATAACACTGAAGCTTTCTTT. It is translated as CASRGYNTEAFF.

This chain uses TRBV6-1 with TRBJ1-6; no clear D. The CDR3 has 16 residues. Trimming left V 4 bases short and J 7 bases short, with 17 bases between. The germline CDR1 and CDR2 sequences are MNHNS and SASEGT. The CDR3 DNA reads TGTGCCAGCAGTGCAAAACCGGGGATGGGAAATTCACCCCTCCACTTT. Residues: CASSAKPGMGNSPLHF.

The rearrangement uses TRBV4-2 and TRBJ1-1, with D tentatively TRBD1 (5 bases). The V end was cut by 0 bases, the J end by 11 bases, with 13 bases between. CDR3 length equals 13 residues. Germline values: CDR1 LGHNA, CDR2 YNFKEQ. CDR3 residues: CASSQDNEGRAFF. The CDR3 region has the DNA TGTGCCAGCAGCCAAGATAACGAGGGACGGGCTTTCTTT.

V gene TRBV6-5 combines with J gene TRBJ2-5; no firm D call. Trimming cost V 9 bases and J 2 bases, with 10 bases left between them. Germline CDR1 MNHEY, CDR2 SVGAGI. The CDR3 is 12 amino acids. The CDR3 region has the DNA TGTGCCAGTCGTGTGGGGCAAGAGACCCAGTACTTC. Its protein product is CASRVGQETQYF.

This clone was found a few times. The V gene is TRBV7-9, the J gene TRBJ2-3, with D maybe TRBD2 (6 bases). The germline gives CDR1 SEHNR, CDR2 FQNEAQ (reference sequence). CDR3 length: 12 amino acids. V gave up 6 bases and J gave up 5 bases, with 9 bases separating them. The CDR3 DNA reads as TGTGCCAGCAGATACGGGGGAGATACGCAGTATTTT. Residues: CASRYGGDTQYF.

This chain joins TRBV14 and TRBJ2-5; D remains unclear. This CDR3 is built from 12 residues. Germline V gene sequence: CDR1 SGHDN, CDR2 FVKESK. Trimming shortened V by 0 bases and J by 5 bases, and 4 bases separated the two germline ends. This CDR3 reads CASSQEWETQYF. The CDR3 coding sequence is TGTGCCAGCAGCCAAGAGTGGGAGACCCAGTACTTC.

The chain is built from TRBV19 and TRBJ1-2; tentative D call: TRBD1 (5 bases). Trimming removed 5 bases at V and 1 base at J, with 20 bases between. The CDR3 extends over 17 amino acids. Germline CDR1 is LNHDA and CDR2 is SQIVND (reference sequence). The CDR3 protein is CASSFTRGESFNYGYTF. The DNA for the CDR3 is TGTGCCAGTAGTTTCACCCGGGGCGAATCTTTTAACTATGGCTACACCTTC.

This clone turned up a few times. V and J are TRBV19 and TRBJ1-6; D is undetermined. Trimming left V 10 bases short and J 6 bases short, with 16 bases between. Germline V lookup: CDR1 LNHDA, CDR2 SQIVND (reference sequence). There are 14 residues in the CDR3. The CDR3 protein is CAIKDASINSPLHF. DNA for the CDR3: TGTGCCATTAAGGACGCATCGATTAATTCACCCCTCCACTTT.

The chain employs TRBV6-6 and TRBJ2-2, with TRBD1 matching over 12 bases. With V trimmed by 5 bases and J by 4 bases, 8 bases remained unmatched. CDR1 is MNHNY, CDR2 SVGAGI, per germline (reference sequence). The CDR3 spans 17 residues. The CDR3 DNA is TGTGCCAGCAGTCCCCCGGGACAGGGGGCTGGCACCGGGGAGCTGTTTTTT. Its translation is CASSPPGQGAGTGELFF.

Written as DNA, the CDR3 is TGTGCCAGCAGTTTAAACCCCAATTCACCCCTCCACTTT. Protein: CASSLNPNSPLHF. V usage is TRBV27 and J usage is TRBJ1-6; D not resolved. The CDR3 extends over 13 amino acids. Per germline, CDR1 MNHEY and CDR2 SMNVEV (reference sequence). The V and J ends lost 2 bases and 7 bases respectively, with 6 bases between them.

This rearrangement joins TRBV28 to TRBJ2-1, with 8 bases that match TRBD2. With V trimmed by 2 bases and J by 8 bases, 8 bases remained unmatched. Germline V gene lookup returns CDR1 MDHEN and CDR2 SYDVKM. The CDR3 consists of 15 residues. DNA of the CDR3: TGTGCCAGCAGTTTACCCACTAGCGGCGGGGATGAGCAGTTCTTC. It encodes CASSLPTSGGDEQFF.

The rearrangement links TRBV5-4 to TRBJ1-1, with TRBD1 identical over 9 bases. The CDR3 sequence is 14 residues long. The V gene's germline CDR1 is SGHNT and CDR2 YYREEE (reference sequence). Trimming took 2 bases from V and 4 from J; bases not matched to a gene: 3. The CDR3 DNA reads TGTGCCAGCAGCTTAGACAGGGGGGTCACTGAAGCTTTCTTT. The encoded protein is CASSLDRGVTEAFF.